These 30 T cell receptor beta chains share one sample of origin, sequenced in a study of vaccination and CD4 T cells after COVID-19. Treatment defined: roughly ten-day PBMC culture with coronavirus spike peptide pools or control peptides (ViraFEST assay). These receptors' targets are unknown. Sequence data for DNA of cultured CD4+ T cells were generated by the Oncomine TCR Beta short-read assay. TCRdb recomputed calls from the PCR reads with MiXCR, one row per CDR3 protein. The repertoire holds fewer than 14,000 distinct CDR3 sequences, with around three quarters as singletons. Sequencing used CD4+ T cells from blood, cultured in vitro. These receptors all come from a human donor who had recovered from COVID-19.

The rearrangement links TRBV7-6 to TRBJ2-5; D is unresolved. Germline loops: CDR1 SGHVS, CDR2 FNYEAQ. This CDR3 comprises 11 residues. V lost 6 bases to trimming and J lost 5 bases, with 7 bases between them. In DNA, the CDR3 is TGTGCCAGCAGTCAAGGGGAGACCCAGTACTTC. This codes for CASSQGETQYF.

This clonotype has just a few counts. V usage is TRBV7-2 and J usage is TRBJ2-5; TRBD2 matches 10 bases. The CDR3 totals 16 residues. Trimming took 4 bases from V and 3 from J; bases not matched to a gene: 8. Germline loops: CDR1 SGHTA, CDR2 FQGNSA. CDR3 region: CASSSQLAGGEETQYF. In DNA, the CDR3 is TGTGCCAGCAGCTCCCAGTTAGCGGGAGGTGAAGAGACCCAGTACTTC. Full variable domain (remainder filled in from reference TRBV7-2 and TRBJ2-5): GAGVSQSPSNKVTEKGKDVELRCDPISGHTALYWYRQSLGQGLEFLIYFQGNSAPDKSGLPSDRFSAERTGGSVSTLTIQRTQQEDSAVYLCASSSQLAGGEETQYFGPGTRLLVL.

The gene calls are TRBV12-3 or TRBV12-4 and TRBJ2-3; D uncertain. The CDR3 runs to 13 residues. V was trimmed by 0 bases and J by 4 bases, leaving 5 bases between them. The chain's CDR3 is CASSLAGSDTQYF. In DNA form, the CDR3 reads TGTGCCAGCAGTTTAGCGGGCTCAGATACGCAGTATTTT.

The V gene is TRBV4-3, the J gene TRBJ1-5; TRBD1 matches at 7 bases. This CDR3 contains 14 residues. Germline CDR1 LGHNA, CDR2 YSLEER. V lost 5 bases to trimming and J lost 3 bases; unmatched junction nucleotides: 4. CDR3 DNA: TGCGCCAGCAGCGGACAGGTCTTCAATCAGCCCCAGCATTTT. It specifies CASSGQVFNQPQHF.

In its sample, this clonotype was seen once. V is TRBV6-4 and J is TRBJ2-5, with D possibly TRBD1 on 6 matching bases. The length of the CDR3 is 15 residues. V lost 2 bases, J lost 5 bases, and 15 bases lay in between. Germline V gene data show CDR1 as MRHNA and CDR2 as SNTAGT. CDR3 residues: CASSDGPGALETQYF. The DNA of the CDR3 is TGTGCCAGCAGTGACGGTCCAGGGGCGCTCGAGACCCAGTACTTC.

The chain is built from TRBV6-5 and TRBJ1-2, with 7 bases that match TRBD1. The CDR3 runs to 16 residues. V shed 1 base, J shed 5 bases, and the junction held 10 bases outside the gene matches. The germline CDR1 and CDR2 sequences are MNHEY and SVGAGI. The CDR3 region has the DNA TGTGCCAGCAGTTACTTTAGCAGGGGGAACGGTTATGGCTACACCTTC. Translating gives CASSYFSRGNGYGYTF.

V is TRBV4-1 and J is TRBJ1-3; 9 positions match TRBD1. The CDR3 is 15 amino acids. The germline V gene encodes CDR1 MGHRA and CDR2 YSYEKL. V shed 1 base and J 3 bases; nucleotides not matched to a gene: 1. The CDR3 sequence: CASSQVTGGGNTIYF. The CDR3 DNA reads TGCGCCAGCAGCCAAGTGACAGGGGGTGGAAACACCATATATTTT.

J is TRBJ1-6 and V is TRBV20-1; no clear D. The V gene lost 3 bases and the J gene lost 9 bases, with 12 bases spanning the gap. The CDR3 runs 13 residues. Germline CDR1 is DFQATT and CDR2 is SNEGSKA (reference sequence). The CDR3 loop reads CSARSGIGSPLHF. CDR3 coding DNA: TGCAGTGCTAGGTCCGGGATTGGTTCACCCCTCCACTTT.

The CDR3 is CASSSDRARSYEQYF. In nucleotides, the CDR3 is TGTGCCAGCAGCTCCGACAGGGCGCGCTCCTACGAGCAGTACTTC. The genes are TRBV7-2 and TRBJ2-7, with 7 bases identical to TRBD1. The germline CDR1 and CDR2 sequences are SGHTA and FQGNSA. J lost 0 bases, V lost 4 bases, and 6 bases had no gene match. This CDR3 is 15 amino acids long.

The chain couples TRBV27 to TRBJ1-2; 9 bases agree with TRBD1. V lost 6 bases to trimming and J lost 4 bases; unmatched junction nucleotides: 9. The CDR3 covers 15 residues. Germline loops: CDR1 MNHEY, CDR2 SMNVEV (reference sequence). The CDR3 loop reads CASRETGGEGYGYTF. For the CDR3, the DNA is TGTGCCAGCAGGGAAACAGGGGGCGAGGGCTATGGCTACACCTTC.

The CDR3 spells CASSLEGWSYTF. The CDR3 region has the DNA TGTGCCAGCAGTTTAGAGGGCTGGAGCTACACCTTC. The chain is built from TRBV12-3 or TRBV12-4 and TRBJ1-2, with no clear D. The CDR3 length is 12 residues. V gave up 1 base and J gave up 9 bases, with 9 bases separating them.

The chain combines TRBV7-2 with TRBJ2-7; 12 bases line up with TRBD2. The CDR3 consists of 16 residues. J lost 3 bases, V lost 5 bases, and 8 bases had no gene match. Germline values: CDR1 SGHTA, CDR2 FQGNSA. CDR3 DNA: TGTGCCAGCAGCCCACTAGCGGGAGGACGAAGCTACGAGCAGTACTTC. It is translated as CASSPLAGGRSYEQYF. The entire variable domain, with the rest obtained from reference TRBV7-2 and TRBJ2-7, is as follows: GAGVSQSPSNKVTEKGKDVELRCDPISGHTALYWYRQSLGQGLEFLIYFQGNSAPDKSGLPSDRFSAERTGGSVSTLTIQRTQQEDSAVYLCASSPLAGGRSYEQYFGPGTRLTVT.

This rearrangement joins TRBV27 to TRBJ1-2; the D is unclear. Trimming stripped 3 bases from V and 2 bases from J, with 10 bases between. The CDR3 is made up of 14 amino acids. The germline CDR1 and CDR2 sequences are MNHEY and SMNVEV (reference sequence). CDR3: CASSFLTGNYGYTF. The CDR3 region has the DNA TGTGCCAGCAGTTTTCTGACGGGAAACTATGGCTACACCTTC.

The gene calls are TRBV28 and TRBJ1-5, with D possibly being TRBD1 (5 bases). The CDR3 consists of 13 residues. Trimming removed 2 bases at V and 7 bases at J, with 9 bases between. Looked up from germline, CDR1 is MDHEN and CDR2 is SYDVKM. CDR3 region: CASSLRGWQPQHF. CDR3 sequence (DNA): TGTGCCAGCAGTTTACGGGGGTGGCAGCCCCAGCATTTT.

The chain joins TRBV28 to TRBJ1-5; D is ambiguous. V lost 5 bases, J lost 0 bases, and 17 bases lay in between. This CDR3 spans 17 amino acids. Per the germline V gene, CDR1 is MDHEN and CDR2 is SYDVKM. The CDR3 spells CASSPGRITGSNQPQHF. For the CDR3, the DNA is TGTGCCAGCAGTCCCGGCAGGATAACGGGTAGCAATCAGCCCCAGCATTTT.

Only one count was recorded for this clonotype. V and J are TRBV15 and TRBJ2-1; the D call may be TRBD1 or TRBD2 (5 bases each). V was trimmed by 3 bases and J by 6 bases, leaving 15 bases between them. The CDR3 sequence is 15 residues long. CDR1 LNHNV and CDR2 YYDKDF come from the germline V gene (reference sequence). CDR3 bases: TGTGCCACCAGCAGCAGGGAGCTCTCCCTCAATGAGCAGTTCTTC. Its translation is CATSSRELSLNEQFF.

The rearrangement uses TRBV7-2 and TRBJ2-7; tentatively, D is TRBD1 or TRBD2 (5 bases each). The V gene lost 5 bases and the J gene lost 1 base, with 15 bases spanning the gap. The CDR3 extends over 15 amino acids. Germline CDR1 is SGHTA and CDR2 is FQGNSA. The CDR3 region has the DNA TGTGCCAGCAGCAGTACCCGGGACGGTTCCTACGAGCAGTACTTC. It encodes CASSSTRDGSYEQYF.

V gene TRBV21-1 combines with J gene TRBJ1-5; the table calls TRBD1, which could not be checked here. TRBV21-1 is a pseudogene. This CDR3 has 17 residues. In nucleotides, the CDR3 is TGTGCCAGCAGCACCCAAAGACAGACTCATAGCAATCAGCCCCAGCATTTT. As protein: CASSTQRQTHSNQPQHF.

The chain couples TRBV19 to TRBJ2-7; no clear D. Germline V gene lookup returns CDR1 LNHDA and CDR2 SQIVND (reference sequence). The CDR3 is 14 amino acids. Trimming left V 2 bases short and J 1 base short, with 9 bases between. This chain's CDR3 is CASSIPGSSYEQYF. Written as DNA, the CDR3 is TGTGCCAGTAGTATACCCGGATCGTCCTACGAGCAGTACTTC.

CDR3 sequence: CASSRMGGGLETQYF. CDR3 sequence (DNA): TGTGCCAGTAGTAGAATGGGAGGGGGCTTGGAGACCCAGTACTTC. The chain is built from TRBV19 and TRBJ2-5; the D call may be TRBD1 or TRBD2 (7 bases each). The germline CDR1 and CDR2 sequences are LNHDA and SQIVND (reference sequence). The CDR3 is made up of 15 amino acids. V lost 4 bases, J lost 5 bases, and 17 bases lay in between.

With respect to this clonotype: One junction end disagrees with the germline gene, perhaps due to a read error. The chain combines TRBV7-2 with TRBJ1-5; D is unclear. CDR1 and CDR2 (germline): SGHTA, FQGNSA. The CDR3 covers 17 residues. The CDR3 is CASSQDVTRDSNQPQHF. In DNA form, the CDR3 reads TGCGCCAGCAGCCAAGATGTTACGCGTGACTCCAATCAGCCCCAGCATTTT.

The J gene is TRBJ2-4, the V gene TRBV20-1; D gene uncertain. In germline, CDR1 is DFQATT, CDR2 SNEGSKA (reference sequence). The CDR3 covers 15 residues. V was pared by 3 bases and J by 8 bases, with 20 bases between. The CDR3 reads CSASHPRGLRYIQYF. The CDR3 bases are TGCAGTGCTAGTCACCCCCGAGGTCTTCGGTACATTCAGTACTTC.

The genes are TRBV7-6 and TRBJ2-5, with 11 bases aligning to TRBD2. With V trimmed by 5 bases and J by 1 base, 6 bases remained unmatched. This CDR3 is 16 amino acids long. Germline CDR1 reads SGHVS; CDR2 reads FNYEAQ. The CDR3 region is CASSLGTSGFQETQYF. CDR3 DNA sequence: TGTGCCAGCAGCCTTGGGACTAGCGGTTTCCAAGAGACCCAGTACTTC. The complete variable domain, with remaining parts taken from reference TRBV7-6 and TRBJ2-5, reads GAGVSQSPRYKVTKRGQDVALRCDPISGHVSLYWYRQALGQGPEFLTYFNYEAQQDKSGLPNDRFSAERPEGSISTLTIQRTEQRDSAMYRCASSLGTSGFQETQYFGPGTRLLVL.

The rearrangement links TRBV21-1 to TRBJ1-1. TRBV21-1 is a pseudogene. This CDR3 comprises 14 residues. CDR3 sequence (DNA): TGTGCCAGCAGCAAGAGGTTCCCAAACACTGAAGCTTTCTTT. It is translated as CASSKRFPNTEAFF.

The V and J genes are TRBV11-2 and TRBJ1-2, with TRBD1 matching over 9 bases. J was trimmed by 4 bases and V by 5 bases; bases with no gene match: 2. Germline V CDR1 and CDR2: SGHAT, FQNNGV. The CDR3 loop spans 13 amino acids. CDR3 sequence: CASSVDRGYGYTF. In nucleotides, the CDR3 is TGTGCCAGCAGCGTGGACAGGGGCTATGGCTACACCTTC.

This clonotype was counted once. This rearrangement joins TRBV7-2 to TRBJ1-2; tentative D call: TRBD1 (5 bases). The CDR3 covers 16 residues. Germline V CDR1 and CDR2: SGHTA, FQGNSA. The germline V and J ends were trimmed by 4 bases and 8 bases, with 23 bases remaining between them. The CDR3 reads CASSYRDPGPREGYTF. The CDR3 region has the DNA TGTGCCAGCAGCTACCGTGACCCGGGACCCAGAGAGGGCTACACCTTC.

The rearrangement joins TRBV20-1 to TRBJ1-1; 7 bases align to TRBD1. CDR1 DFQATT and CDR2 SNEGSKA come from the germline V gene (reference sequence). With 3 bases clipped from V and 1 base from J, the junction kept 2 bases outside the gene matches. This CDR3 has 13 residues. The CDR3 spells CSARDRTNTEAFF. In nucleotides, the CDR3 is TGCAGTGCTAGGGACAGGACGAACACTGAAGCTTTCTTT.

V usage is TRBV7-2 and J usage is TRBJ1-5, with a tentative D call TRBD1 (6 bases). The CDR3 is made up of 16 amino acids. The V end was cut by 2 bases, the J end by 6 bases, with 17 bases between. The germline CDR1 and CDR2 sequences are SGHTA and FQGNSA. The CDR3, as DNA: TGTGCCAGCAGCTTAACGGGGACATACGCCAGTCAGCCCCAGCATTTT. Translated, it gives CASSLTGTYASQPQHF. The full variable domain, rest sourced from reference TRBV7-2 and TRBJ1-5, is GAGVSQSPSNKVTEKGKDVELRCDPISGHTALYWYRQSLGQGLEFLIYFQGNSAPDKSGLPSDRFSAERTGGSVSTLTIQRTQQEDSAVYLCASSLTGTYASQPQHFGDGTRLSIL.

This chain joins TRBV20-1 and TRBJ1-6; the D gene is possibly TRBD1 (5 bases). The CDR3 loop spans 14 amino acids. V lost 4 bases, J lost 7 bases, and 14 bases lay in between. CDR1 is DFQATT, CDR2 SNEGSKA, per germline (reference sequence). CDR3 region: CSAIRDRSNSPLHF. The CDR3 nucleotides are TGCAGTGCTATCCGGGACCGAAGCAATTCACCCCTCCACTTT.

The rearrangement uses TRBV7-8 and TRBJ1-5; D is ambiguous. Trimming pared 1 base from V and 4 bases from J, leaving 5 bases between. The germline V gene has CDR1 SGHVS and CDR2 FQNEAQ. This CDR3 is 13 amino acids long. The CDR3 nucleotides read TGTGCCAGCAGCTTAGAAAATAATCAGCCCCAGCATTTT. This gives the protein CASSLENNQPQHF.